This is a list of T cell receptor beta chains from one sample in a study of blood T cell repertoires in COVID-19. The table came from immunoSEQ multiplex PCR; TCRdb's copy has only in-frame clones and leaves some out. This table has under 200,000 clones, 80% appearing once. Sample: PBMCs or T cells enriched from blood (not recorded which). These TCRs come from a woman aged 60-75 years who had recovered from COVID-19. Both conserved end residues are part of each CDR3. Fields, in order: D gene, V gene, J gene, CDR3 DNA, CDR3 protein. A D gene is named only where the DNA matches it firmly.

.	TRBV30	TRBJ1-1	TGTGCCTGGATTACTATGGGGGCGCGGGCTTTCTTT	CAWITMGARAFF
.	TRBV5-1	TRBJ2-7	TGCGCCAGCAGCTTGGAAGGGACACAATACGAGCAGTACTTC	CASSLEGTQYEQYF
TRBD1	TRBV30	TRBJ2-1	TGTGCCTGGACTGGGCAGGGGGACGATGAGCAGTTCTTC	CAWTGQGDDEQFF
.	TRBV5-4	TRBJ2-7	TGTGCCAGCAGCTTGGAAAACAGGGCCTACGAGCAGTACTTC	CASSLENRAYEQYF
TRBD2	TRBV2	TRBJ2-3	TGTGCCAGCAGGCGACTAGCGAATCTGGATACGCAGTATTTT	CASRRLANLDTQYF
.	TRBV11-2	TRBJ1-3	TGTGCCAGCAGCTTAGCGTCGTACAACTCTGGAAACACCATATATTTT	CASSLASYNSGNTIYF
TRBD1	TRBV29-1	TRBJ1-2	TGCAGCGGACGACAGGGGAACTATGGCTACACCTTC	CSGRQGNYGYTF
TRBD2	TRBV5-5	TRBJ2-5	TGTGCCAGCAGCACTTTAGCGGGGGGGTTCCAAGAGACCCAGTACTTC	CASSTLAGGFQETQYF
.	TRBV11-3	TRBJ2-3	TGTGCCAGCAGCCAGGGGGCGGGGGGCACAGATACGCAGTATTTT	CASSQGAGGTDTQYF
.	TRBV5-6	TRBJ2-2	TGTGCCAGCAGCTTGTATGGGGAGCAAACCGGGGAGCTGTTTTTT	CASSLYGEQTGELFF
.	TRBV10-1	TRBJ1-1	TGCGCCAGCCAGGATGGAGGGATGGGCACTGAAGCTTTCTTT	CASQDGGMGTEAFF
.	TRBV12-3/TRBV12-4	TRBJ1-2	TGTGCCAGCACCTGGGGCGCAAACTATGGCTACACCTTC	CASTWGANYGYTF
TRBD1	TRBV7-9	TRBJ2-3	TGTGCCAGCCGGGACAGGCGCACAGATACGCAGTATTTT	CASRDRRTDTQYF
TRBD1	TRBV19	TRBJ1-6	TGTGCCAGTAGTAAGGACAGGGGATCACCCCTCCACTTT	CASSKDRGSPLHF
TRBD2	TRBV24-1	TRBJ2-1	TGTGCCACCAGTGACGCGGGGGGAAATTGGAATGAGCAGTTCTTC	CATSDAGGNWNEQFF
TRBD1	TRBV5-1	TRBJ2-7	TGCGCCAGCAGCTTACAGGGGGTCGAGCAGTACTTC	CASSLQGVEQYF
.	TRBV27	TRBJ2-1	TGTGCCAGCAAACAGAGAACCGGTGAGCAGTTCTTC	CASKQRTGEQFF
TRBD1	TRBV2	TRBJ2-1	TGTGCCAGTGGGACAGGGGGTGAGCAGTTCTTC	CASGTGGEQFF
.	TRBV12-3/TRBV12-4	TRBJ1-4	TGTGCCAGCAGTCTCAGGGGTGGTGAAAAACTGTTTTTT	CASSLRGGEKLFF
TRBD1	TRBV2	TRBJ1-6	TGTGCCAGCAGTGAAGCGACAGGGGGTCCTAATTCACCCCTCCACTTT	CASSEATGGPNSPLHF
TRBD2	TRBV7-8	TRBJ2-2	TGTGCCAGCAGCCTTACTAGCGGGGGGACCACCGGGGAGCTGTTTTTT	CASSLTSGGTTGELFF
.	TRBV9	TRBJ1-3	TGTGCCAGCAGCCCGGCCCCAGGGTTCTCTGGAAACACCATATATTTT	CASSPAPGFSGNTIYF
TRBD2	TRBV30	TRBJ2-7	TGTGCCTGGAGCAGCACGACTAGCGGAACCTACGAGCAGTACTTC	CAWSSTTSGTYEQYF
.	TRBV7-6	TRBJ2-1	TGTGCCAGCAGCTCAACCGGGACACTTCCCTACAATGAGCAGTTCTTC	CASSSTGTLPYNEQFF